This record looks at one TCR beta chain sequence and its context. The antigen is undetermined. Unmatched junction bases numbered 10, after V lost 7 bases and J lost 5 bases. The germline gives CDR1 LNHDA, CDR2 SQIVND (reference sequence). The CDR3 length is 16 residues. The data derive from a study of identifying expanded T cells in peripheral blood. Data came from immunoSEQ multiplex PCR; TCRdb stores just in-frame clones and leaves some out. The table shows about 110,000 clones, with 80% to 90% occurring only once. Study-level points and caveats: Variance in clone template counts between approximately two-week samples significantly increased with total template count across all healthy donors.

Sequencing used blood. The chain joins TRBV19 to TRBJ1-5, with 11 bases lining up with TRBD1. The sequence came from a person aged 18 to 75 in good health. This CDR3 is CASTLAGTGGYQPQHF. The CDR3 coding sequence is TGTGCCAGTACCCTAGCCGGGACAGGGGGTTATCAGCCCCAGCATTTT.